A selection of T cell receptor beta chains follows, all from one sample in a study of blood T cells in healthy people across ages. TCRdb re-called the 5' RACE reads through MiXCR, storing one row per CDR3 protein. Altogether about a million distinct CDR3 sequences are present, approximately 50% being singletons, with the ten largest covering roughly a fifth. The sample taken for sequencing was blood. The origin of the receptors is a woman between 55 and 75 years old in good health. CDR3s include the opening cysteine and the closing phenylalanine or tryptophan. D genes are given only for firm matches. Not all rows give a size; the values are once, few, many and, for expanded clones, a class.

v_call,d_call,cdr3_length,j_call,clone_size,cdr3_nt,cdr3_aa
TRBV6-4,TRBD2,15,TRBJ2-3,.,TGTGCCAGCCACCCAGGACGGGAGGGCCCAGATACGCAGTATTTT,CASHPGREGPDTQYF
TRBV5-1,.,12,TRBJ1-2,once,TGCGCCAGCAGCTTTGAAGTAGAGGATTACACCTTC,CASSFEVEDYTF
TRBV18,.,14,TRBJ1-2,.,TGTGCCAGCTCACCACCGAAGAGTAACTATGGCTACACCTTC,CASSPPKSNYGYTF
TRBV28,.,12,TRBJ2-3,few,TGTGCTAGCATGGAGCTGTTAGATACGCAGTATTTT,CASMELLDTQYF
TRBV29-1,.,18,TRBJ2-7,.,TGCAGCGCCTCGGGACAGGGGACTAGCGGAGTAGAGGGGTACGAGCAGTACTTC,CSASGQGTSGVEGYEQYF
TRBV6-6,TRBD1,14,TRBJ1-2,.,TGTGCCAAGACCCGACCGGGACAGGTGATCGGCTACACCTTC,CAKTRPGQVIGYTF
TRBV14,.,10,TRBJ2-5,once,TGTGCCAGCAGCCAAGACAGGCAGTACTTC,CASSQDRQYF
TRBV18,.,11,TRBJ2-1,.,TGTGCCAGCTCACCACAGCATGAGCAGTTCTTC,CASSPQHEQFF
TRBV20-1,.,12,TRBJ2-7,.,TGCAGTGCTTCCTGGGGTCCGTCGGGTGGGTACTTC,CSASWGPSGGYF
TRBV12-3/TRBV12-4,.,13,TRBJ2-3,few,TGTGCCAGCAGAAGATCGGGCACAGATACGCAGTATTTT,CASRRSGTDTQYF
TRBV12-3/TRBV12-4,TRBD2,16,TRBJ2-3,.,TGTGCCAGCAGCCATGATGGGAGCGGGAGGGCCGATACGCAGTATTTT,CASSHDGSGRADTQYF
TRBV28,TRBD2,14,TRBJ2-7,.,TGTGCCAGCAGCAAACTAGCGGGATCGTACGAGCAGTACTTC,CASSKLAGSYEQYF
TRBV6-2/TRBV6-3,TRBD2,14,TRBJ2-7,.,TGTGCCAACATAGCGGGAGGACGGGCCTACGAGCAGTACTTC,CANIAGGRAYEQYF
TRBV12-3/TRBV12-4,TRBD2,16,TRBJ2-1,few,TGTGCCAGCAGTTTACCCGCGGGAGGGGGTTACAATGAGCAGTTCTTC,CASSLPAGGGYNEQFF
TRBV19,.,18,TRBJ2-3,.,TGTGCCAGTATGCACGGCGGGATAACATCGGTGGGCACAGATACGCAGTATTTT,CASMHGGITSVGTDTQYF
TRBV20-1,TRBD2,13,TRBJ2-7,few,TGCAGAGCCGACCCCGGGGGGGGATACGAGCAGTACTTC,CRADPGGGYEQYF
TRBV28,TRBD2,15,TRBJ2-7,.,TGTGCCAGCTTGTTAGCGGGAAAAGGGGGCTACGAGCAGTACTTC,CASLLAGKGGYEQYF
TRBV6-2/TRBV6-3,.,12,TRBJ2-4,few,TGTGCCAGCGCGGGGACTTCAAACATTCAGTACTTC,CASAGTSNIQYF
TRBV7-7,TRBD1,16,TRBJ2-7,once,TGTGCCAGCAGCTTAGCTCGGACAGGGTCGAATGAGGCCCAGTACTTC,CASSLARTGSNEAQYF
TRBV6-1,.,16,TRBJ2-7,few,TGTGCCAGCAGCGCCCAAACGACAGGCCGCTCCTACGAGCAGTACTTC,CASSAQTTGRSYEQYF
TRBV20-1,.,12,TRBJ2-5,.,TGCAGTGCTAGCAGTCCCCTTGGTGAGCAGTACTTC,CSASSPLGEQYF
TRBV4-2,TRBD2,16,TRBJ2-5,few,TGTGCCAGCAGCCAAGGGCTAGCGGAAGCCCAAGAGACCCAGTACTTC,CASSQGLAEAQETQYF
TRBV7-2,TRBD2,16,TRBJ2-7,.,TGTGCCAGCAGCCCCCGATCTGCGCGGGAGGTAAAAGAGCAGTACTTC,CASSPRSAREVKEQYF
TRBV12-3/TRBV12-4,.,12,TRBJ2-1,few,TGTGCCAGCAGTTCGACGGGCAATGAGCAGTTCTTC,CASSSTGNEQFF
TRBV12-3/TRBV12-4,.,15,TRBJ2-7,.,TGTGCCAGCCGAATCGGGGGGGGACAGGTCTACGAGCAGTACTTC,CASRIGGGQVYEQYF
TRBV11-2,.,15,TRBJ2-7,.,TGTGCCAGCAGCTTAGGACTAGGGAGACCGGGCGAGCAGTACTTC,CASSLGLGRPGEQYF
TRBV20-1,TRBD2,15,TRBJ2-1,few,TGCAGTGCGGGGGACCCTAGCGGGAGGAAGGATGAGCAGTTCTTC,CSAGDPSGRKDEQFF
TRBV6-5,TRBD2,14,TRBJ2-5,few,TGTGCCAGCAGCACCTGGACTAGCCGGGAGACCCAGTACTTC,CASSTWTSRETQYF
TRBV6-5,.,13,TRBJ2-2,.,TGTGCCAGCAGTCACACCCTCACCGGGGAGCTGTTTTTT,CASSHTLTGELFF
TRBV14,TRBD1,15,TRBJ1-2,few,TGTGCCAGCAGCCGGCAGGGGGGGGCTAACTATGGCTACACCTTC,CASSRQGGANYGYTF
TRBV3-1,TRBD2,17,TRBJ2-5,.,TGTGCCAGCAGCCAAGTGCTGACTAGCGTTTACCAAGAGACCCAGTACTTC,CASSQVLTSVYQETQYF